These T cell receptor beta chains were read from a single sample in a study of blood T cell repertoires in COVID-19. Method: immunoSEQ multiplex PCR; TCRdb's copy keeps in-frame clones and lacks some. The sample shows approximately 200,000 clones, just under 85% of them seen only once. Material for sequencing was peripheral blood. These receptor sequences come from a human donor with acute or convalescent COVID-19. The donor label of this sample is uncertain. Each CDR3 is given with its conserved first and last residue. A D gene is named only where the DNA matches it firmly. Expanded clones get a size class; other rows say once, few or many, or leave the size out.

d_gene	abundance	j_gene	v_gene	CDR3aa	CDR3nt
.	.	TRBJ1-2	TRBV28	CASQYIRGGNYGYTF	TGTGCCAGCCAATATATTAGGGGGGGTAACTATGGCTACACCTTC
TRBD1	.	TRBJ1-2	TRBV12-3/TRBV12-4	CASSRQGGYTF	TGTGCCAGCAGTCGACAGGGAGGCTACACCTTC
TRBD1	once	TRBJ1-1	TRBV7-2	CASSFAGTAEAFF	TGTGCCAGCAGCTTCGCCGGGACAGCTGAAGCTTTCTTT
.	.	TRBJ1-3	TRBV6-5	CASQGLGNTIYF	TGTGCCAGCCAGGGGCTTGGAAACACCATATATTTT
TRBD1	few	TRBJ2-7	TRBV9	CASSVRTGDLAEQYF	TGTGCCAGCAGCGTAAGGACAGGGGATTTGGCCGAGCAGTACTTC
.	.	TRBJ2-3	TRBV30	CAWTSGTDTQYF	TGTGCCTGGACTAGCGGCACAGATACGCAGTATTTT
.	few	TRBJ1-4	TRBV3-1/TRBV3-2	CASSQDTQYREKLFF	TGTGCCAGCAGCCAAGATACACAGTATAGGGAAAAACTGTTTTTT
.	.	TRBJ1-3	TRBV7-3	CASSLSPGQGNTIYF	TGTGCCAGCAGCTTGAGTCCGGGACAAGGAAACACCATATATTTT
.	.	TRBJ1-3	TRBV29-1	CSVLGQGNTIYF	TGCAGCGTCCTAGGACAGGGAAACACCATATATTTT
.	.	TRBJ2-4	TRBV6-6	CASSSGQTVINIQYF	TGTGCCAGCAGTTCAGGACAGACAGTAATAAACATTCAGTACTTC
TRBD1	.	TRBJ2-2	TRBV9	CASTATGQLNTGELFF	TGTGCCAGCACCGCGACGGGACAGCTGAACACCGGGGAGCTGTTTTTT
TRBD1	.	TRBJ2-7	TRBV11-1	CASKRDRGQYEQYF	TGTGCCAGCAAGCGGGACAGGGGCCAGTACGAGCAGTACTTC
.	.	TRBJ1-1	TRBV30	CAGREMNTEAFF	TGTGCCGGCAGGGAAATGAACACTGAAGCTTTCTTT
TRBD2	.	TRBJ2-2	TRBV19	CASSLVAGSTGELFF	TGTGCCAGTAGTTTAGTAGCGGGGTCCACCGGGGAGCTGTTTTTT
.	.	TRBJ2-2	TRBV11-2	CASSLGLVGGELFF	TGTGCCAGCAGCTTAGGACTAGTGGGCGGGGAGCTGTTTTTT
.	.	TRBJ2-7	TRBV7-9	CASSLARGQVNEQYF	TGTGCCAGCAGCTTAGCGCGGGGGCAGGTGAACGAGCAGTACTTC
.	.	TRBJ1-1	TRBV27	CASRLGMNTEAFF	TGTGCCAGTCGCCTTGGCATGAACACTGAAGCTTTCTTT
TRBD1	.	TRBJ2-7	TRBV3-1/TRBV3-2	CASSPGTGVGEQYF	TGTGCCAGCAGCCCCGGGACAGGGGTTGGGGAGCAGTACTTC
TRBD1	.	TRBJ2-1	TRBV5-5	CASSLAQGSSYNEQFF	TGTGCCAGCAGCTTGGCACAGGGGAGCTCCTACAATGAGCAGTTCTTC
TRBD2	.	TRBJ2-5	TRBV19	CASSSPTSGRETQYF	TGTGCCAGTAGTTCTCCGACTAGCGGGCGGGAGACCCAGTACTTC
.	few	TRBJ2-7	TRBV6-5	CASSPRSLEQYF	TGTGCCAGCTCTCCTAGGAGTTTGGAGCAGTACTTC
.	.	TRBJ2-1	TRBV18	CASSQGTFSYNEQFF	TGTGCCAGCTCACAAGGGACATTCTCCTACAATGAGCAGTTCTTC
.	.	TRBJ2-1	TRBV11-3	CASSSGTREQFF	TGTGCCAGCAGCTCCGGGACACGTGAGCAGTTCTTC
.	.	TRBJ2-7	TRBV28	CASRPPLRSYEQYF	TGTGCCAGCAGACCCCCCTTGAGATCCTACGAGCAGTACTTC
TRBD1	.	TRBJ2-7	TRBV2	CASSGTGSYEQYF	TGTGCCAGCTCCGGGACAGGATCCTACGAGCAGTACTTC
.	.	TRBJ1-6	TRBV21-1	CASSGSVNPGSSPLHF	TGTGCCAGCAGCGGTTCGGTGAATCCGGGGAGTTCACCCCTCCACTTT
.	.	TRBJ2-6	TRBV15	CATSRQRGLISGANVLTF	TGTGCCACCAGCAGACAACGGGGGTTAATCTCTGGGGCCAACGTCCTGACTTTC
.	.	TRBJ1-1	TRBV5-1	CASSLVPGMNTEAFF	TGCGCCAGCAGCTTGGTTCCGGGGATGAACACTGAAGCTTTCTTT
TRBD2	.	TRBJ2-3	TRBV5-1	CASSSMTSGSSDTQYF	TGCGCCAGCAGCTCCATGACTAGCGGGAGCTCAGATACGCAGTATTTT
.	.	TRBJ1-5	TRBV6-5	CASTPATDQPQHF	TGTGCCAGCACCCCGGCGACAGATCAGCCCCAGCATTTT
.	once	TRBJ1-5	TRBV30	CAWKARDLWSNQPQHF	TGTGCCTGGAAGGCTCGGGACTTATGGAGCAATCAGCCCCAGCATTTT
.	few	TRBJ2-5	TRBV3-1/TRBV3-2	CASSQESTGAYQETQYF	TGTGCCAGCAGCCAAGAGTCGACAGGAGCGTACCAAGAGACCCAGTACTTC
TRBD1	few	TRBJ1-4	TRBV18	CASSRGTATNEKLFF	TGTGCCAGCTCACGGGGGACAGCGACTAATGAAAAACTGTTTTTT
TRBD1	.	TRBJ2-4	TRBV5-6	CASNRGQVQNIQYF	TGTGCCAGCAACAGGGGGCAGGTACAAAACATTCAGTACTTC
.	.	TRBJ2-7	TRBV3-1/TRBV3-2	CASSQEAGGPHEQYF	TGTGCCAGCAGCCAAGAGGCCGGAGGGCCTCACGAGCAGTACTTC
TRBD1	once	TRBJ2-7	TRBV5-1	CASSSGQGAGEQYF	TGCGCCAGCAGCTCAGGACAGGGGGCTGGCGAGCAGTACTTC
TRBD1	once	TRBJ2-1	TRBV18	CASSAGTGSNEQFF	TGTGCCAGCTCAGCCGGGACAGGGTCGAATGAGCAGTTCTTC
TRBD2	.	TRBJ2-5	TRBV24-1	CATSDFSGRAGETQYF	TGTGCCACCAGTGATTTCAGCGGGAGGGCCGGGGAGACCCAGTACTTC
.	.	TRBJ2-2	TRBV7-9	CARTGLQNTGELFF	TGTGCCAGAACGGGACTCCAGAACACCGGGGAGCTGTTTTTT
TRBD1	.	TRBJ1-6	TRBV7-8	CASSYGQGADSPLHF	TGTGCCAGCAGCTATGGACAGGGGGCTGATTCACCCCTCCACTTT
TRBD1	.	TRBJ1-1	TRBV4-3	CASSQEDREDTEAFF	TGCGCCAGCAGCCAAGAAGACAGGGAGGACACTGAAGCTTTCTTT
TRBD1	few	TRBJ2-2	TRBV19	CASTMTGLNTGELFF	TGTGCCAGTACCATGACAGGGTTGAACACCGGGGAGCTGTTTTTT
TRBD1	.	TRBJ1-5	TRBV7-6	CASSLGTGDQPQHF	TGTGCCAGCAGCTTGGGTACAGGGGATCAGCCCCAGCATTTT
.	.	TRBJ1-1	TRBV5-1	CASSNEGGTEAFF	TGCGCCAGCAGTAATGAGGGGGGGACTGAAGCTTTCTTT
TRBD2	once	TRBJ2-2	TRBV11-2	CASSFRLAGGKTGELFF	TGTGCCAGCAGCTTCCGACTAGCGGGAGGGAAAACCGGGGAGCTGTTTTTT
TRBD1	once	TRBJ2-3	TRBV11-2	CASSRRTGLMTDTQYF	TGTGCCAGCAGCCGACGGACAGGCCTAATGACAGATACGCAGTATTTT
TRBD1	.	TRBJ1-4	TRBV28	CASSHRGLGEKLFF	TGTGCCAGCAGTCACAGGGGGCTTGGAGAAAAACTGTTTTTT
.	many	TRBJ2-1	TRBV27	CASSLNRLPGGDEQFF	TGTGCCAGCAGTCTAAACCGACTACCCGGTGGGGATGAGCAGTTCTTC
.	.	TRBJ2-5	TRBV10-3	CAISVTGRSQETQYF	TGTGCCATCAGTGTTACAGGAAGAAGTCAAGAGACCCAGTACTTC
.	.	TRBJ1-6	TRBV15	CATSLELGLHLHF	TGTGCCACCAGCCTAGAATTAGGATTGCACCTCCACTTT
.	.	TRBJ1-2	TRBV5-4	CASSLDRTNYGYTF	TGTGCCAGCAGCTTGGACAGGACCAACTATGGCTACACCTTC
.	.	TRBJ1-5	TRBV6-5	CASSYRPVAGNQPQHF	TGTGCCAGCAGTTACAGGCCGGTAGCCGGCAATCAGCCCCAGCATTTT
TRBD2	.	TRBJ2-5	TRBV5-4	CASSELAGGPTGKTQYF	TGTGCCAGCAGCGAACTAGCGGGAGGGCCAACGGGAAAGACCCAGTACTTC
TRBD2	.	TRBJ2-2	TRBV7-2	CASSSRTSLGELFF	TGTGCCAGCAGCTCCCGGACTAGCTTGGGGGAGCTGTTTTTT
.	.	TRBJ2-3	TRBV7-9	CASSPPGRRAGNTQYF	TGTGCCAGCAGCCCCCCGGGGAGGAGGGCCGGAAATACGCAGTATTTT